These 23 T cell receptor beta chains originate from one sample sequenced in a study of cytomegalovirus exposure and HLA in healthy donors. Vbeta (60) and Jbeta (13) primers were used in the PCR. Sequenced by immunoSEQ multiplex PCR; TCRdb stores in-frame clones only, minus some. The record lists approximately 110,000 clones, of which the ten most abundant hold about 2.3%. Sample: PBMCs. These receptors were collected from a man in his forties in good health and CMV-seronegative.

The CDR3 region is CASSLVLAGGLQKVDTQYF. In DNA form, the CDR3 reads TGCGCCAGCAGCTTGGTGTTAGCGGGAGGCCTACAAAAAGTGGATACGCAGTATTTT. The V gene is TRBV5-1, the J gene TRBJ2-3; 10 nucleotides agree with TRBD2. Germline CDR1 reads SGHRS; CDR2 reads YFSETQ. The length of the CDR3 is 19 residues. The junction had 16 bases not matched to a gene; V was cut back by 0 bases and J by 6 bases. Full variable domain (outside the CDR3, taken from reference TRBV5-1 and TRBJ2-3): KAGVTQTPRYLIKTRGQQVTLSCSPISGHRSVSWYQQTPGQGLQFLFEYFSETQRNKGNFPGRFSGRQFSNSRSEMNVSTLELGDSALYLCASSLVLAGGLQKVDTQYFGPGTRLTVL.

This rearrangement joins TRBV6-6 to TRBJ2-7; 7 nucleotides align to TRBD1. V dropped 5 bases and J dropped 4; count of bases not matched to a gene: 11. CDR1 is MNHNY, CDR2 SVGAGI, per germline (reference sequence). This CDR3 is 15 amino acids long. CDR3 residues: CASSRSGTDLYEQYF. The DNA for the CDR3 is TGTGCCAGCAGTCGGTCCGGGACAGACTTATACGAGCAGTACTTC.

The chain carries TRBV27 and TRBJ1-1; TRBD1 agrees at 7 bases. V trimming: 6 bases; J trimming: 0 bases; junction bases outside the gene matches: 4. Looked up from germline, CDR1 is MNHEY and CDR2 is SMNVEV (reference sequence). The CDR3 runs 14 residues. The CDR3 is CASRVGQVNTEAFF. Here the CDR3 DNA reads TGTGCCAGCAGAGTAGGACAGGTGAACACTGAAGCTTTCTTT.

This chain uses TRBV7-2 with TRBJ2-3; 10 bases map to TRBD2. In germline, CDR1 is SGHTA, CDR2 FQGNSA. CDR3 length: 15 residues. Germline trimming cut 1 base from V and 6 bases from J; bases unmatched to any gene: 4. The CDR3 spells CASSLELAGSDTQYF. In DNA form, the CDR3 reads TGTGCCAGCAGCTTAGAACTAGCGGGGTCCGATACGCAGTATTTT.

The V gene is TRBV6-5, the J gene TRBJ1-5, with 7 bases matching TRBD1. This CDR3 is 15 amino acids long. Trimming at V came to 6 bases and at J to 3 bases, leaving 8 bases not matched to a gene. The germline CDR1 and CDR2 sequences are MNHEY and SVGAGI. The CDR3 DNA sequence: TGTGCCAGCAGGGGTGGCAGGGGGGACAATCAGCCCCAGCATTTT. It is translated as CASRGGRGDNQPQHF.

V and J are TRBV27 and TRBJ2-7; 7 bases align to TRBD1. The germline gives CDR1 MNHEY, CDR2 SMNVEV (reference sequence). The trim removed 5 bases at V and 0 bases at J, leaving 4 bases unmatched. The CDR3 totals 14 residues. The CDR3 DNA reads as TGTGCCAGCAGTCCAGGGACAGACTCCTACGAGCAGTACTTC. Protein: CASSPGTDSYEQYF.

The chain has TRBV7-9 and TRBJ1-5; TRBD1 might be the D (5 bases). Germline V gives CDR1 SEHNR, CDR2 FQNEAQ (reference sequence). V was cut by 5 bases and J by 1 base, with 9 bases left in between. The CDR3 contains 14 residues. CDR3 bases: TGTGCCAGCAGCCGGGGGGAGAGCAATCAGCCCCAGCATTTT. It encodes CASSRGESNQPQHF.

This chain joins TRBV5-6 and TRBJ1-2; possibly TRBD1 for D (6 bases). This CDR3 contains 12 residues. The V end was cut by 6 bases, the J end by 4 bases, with 10 bases between. CDR1 and CDR2 from the germline V gene are SGHDT and YYEEEE. CDR3 coding DNA: TGTGCCAGCACGGACAGCAGCTATGGCTACACCTTC. This sequence encodes CASTDSSYGYTF.

The CDR3 spells CASSIGTGWNQPQHF. The CDR3 DNA is TGTGCCAGTAGCATCGGGACAGGTTGGAATCAGCCCCAGCATTTT. The genes are TRBV19 and TRBJ1-5, with TRBD1 identical over 8 bases. The V and J ends lost 6 bases and 4 bases, in that order; junction bases with no gene match: 8. This CDR3 region has 15 residues. Germline V gene lookup returns CDR1 LNHDA and CDR2 SQIVND (reference sequence).

The J gene is TRBJ2-5, the V gene TRBV29-1; TRBD1 matches 7 bases. Germline-derived CDR1 and CDR2 are SQVTM and ANQGSEA. Trimming took 2 bases from V and 3 from J; bases not matched to a gene: 9. CDR3 length: 15 amino acids. DNA of the CDR3: TGCAGCGTTGAAACCTGGACAGGCGTGGAAGAGACCCAGTACTTC. This sequence encodes CSVETWTGVEETQYF.

The chain uses TRBV4-3 and TRBJ2-1, with TRBD2 identical over 8 bases. Germline CDR1 LGHNA, CDR2 YSLEER. This CDR3 comprises 16 residues. V dropped 4 bases and J dropped 6; count of bases not matched to a gene: 11. The DNA for the CDR3 is TGCGCCAGCAGCCCCCCCCCTGTCGCGGGAGGCAATGAGCAGTTCTTC. Its translation is CASSPPPVAGGNEQFF.

This chain connects TRBV9 to TRBJ2-1; the match to TRBD2 covers 11 bases. Germline lookup yields CDR1 SGDLS and CDR2 YYNGEE. The CDR3 extends over 19 amino acids. V dropped 0 bases and J dropped 0; count of bases not matched to a gene: 8. The CDR3 spells CASSVASGRPQSSYNEQFF. The CDR3 nucleotides are TGTGCCAGCAGCGTAGCTAGCGGGAGGCCCCAGAGCTCCTACAATGAGCAGTTCTTC.

The chain has TRBV9 and TRBJ2-1; 9 bases match TRBD2. The CDR3 is made up of 15 amino acids. J was trimmed by 6 bases and V by 7 bases; bases with no gene match: 11. Germline values: CDR1 SGDLS, CDR2 YYNGEE. This CDR3 reads CASLPIAGVVNEQFF. The CDR3 nucleotides are TGTGCCAGCCTCCCAATAGCGGGAGTCGTCAATGAGCAGTTCTTC.

The V gene is TRBV27, the J gene TRBJ1-1; D gene unclear. This CDR3 contains 15 residues. Germline-derived CDR1 and CDR2 are MNHEY and SMNVEV (reference sequence). V dropped 3 bases and J dropped 1 base, with 12 bases sitting between them. CDR3 sequence reads: CASSFKPEANTEAFF. DNA of the CDR3: TGTGCCAGCAGTTTTAAGCCGGAGGCGAACACTGAAGCTTTCTTT.

V usage is TRBV5-1 and J usage is TRBJ2-3, with a tentative D call TRBD1 (6 bases). The V and J ends lost 2 bases and 3 bases respectively, with 13 bases between them. The CDR3 runs to 15 residues. Germline loops: CDR1 SGHRS, CDR2 YFSETQ. CDR3 sequence (DNA): TGCGCCAGCAGCTTTGCAGGGGCTGGTACAGATACGCAGTATTTT. It is translated as CASSFAGAGTDTQYF.

The chain uses TRBV10-2 and TRBJ2-2; TRBD1 might be the D (5 bases). In germline, CDR1 is WSHSY, CDR2 SAAADI. The CDR3 has 14 residues. The CDR3 DNA reads as TGCGCTAGTCTACCAGGGACGAACACCGGGGAGCTGTTTTTT. Translating gives CASLPGTNTGELFF.

The V and J genes are TRBV28 and TRBJ2-1, with D maybe TRBD1 (6 bases). V was cut by 2 bases and J by 7 bases, with 12 bases left in between. The CDR3 runs to 14 residues. Germline assignment: CDR1 MDHEN and CDR2 SYDVKM. CDR3: CASSLRGRGNEQFF. In DNA form, the CDR3 reads TGTGCCAGCAGTTTACGTGGCAGGGGTAATGAGCAGTTCTTC.

The chain combines TRBV19 with TRBJ2-5; D ambiguous. The germline gives CDR1 LNHDA, CDR2 SQIVND (reference sequence). V lost 3 bases, J lost 5 bases, and 13 bases lay in between. The length of the CDR3 is 14 residues. CDR3 DNA: TGTGCCAGTAGTATGAACTTTTCACCCGAGACCCAGTACTTC. Its translation: CASSMNFSPETQYF.

This chain joins TRBV7-2 and TRBJ2-7; 10 bases are shared with TRBD1. Germline CDR1 is SGHTA and CDR2 is FQGNSA. Unmatched junction bases numbered 4, after V lost 1 base and J lost 4 bases. The CDR3 runs 15 residues. In DNA, the CDR3 is TGTGCCAGCAGCTTAGTGGGACAGGGGCAATACGAGCAGTACTTC. Translation: CASSLVGQGQYEQYF.

The chain employs TRBV27 and TRBJ2-1; 8 nucleotides match TRBD2. Losses at the gene ends were 2 bases for V and 7 bases for J; bases not matched to a gene: 7. Germline CDR1 and CDR2: MNHEY and SMNVEV (reference sequence). The CDR3 totals 15 residues. Written as DNA, the CDR3 is TGTGCCAGCAGTTTACGGGTGACTAGCGTGAATGAGCAGTTCTTC. It specifies CASSLRVTSVNEQFF.

The rearrangement joins TRBV5-1 to TRBJ2-3; D gene unclear. This CDR3 has 17 residues. Between the trimmed V and J ends, which lost 0 bases and 0 bases, there was a span of 14 bases. The germline V gene encodes CDR1 SGHRS and CDR2 YFSETQ. The CDR3 loop reads CASSLGLATYSTDTQYF. Written as DNA, the CDR3 is TGCGCCAGCAGCTTGGGTCTGGCGACTTATAGCACAGATACGCAGTATTTT.

The chain carries TRBV7-2 and TRBJ1-2; 8 bases are a match to TRBD1. The CDR3 has 17 residues. V trimming: 1 base; J trimming: 3 bases; junction bases outside the gene matches: 10. Germline CDR1 is SGHTA and CDR2 is FQGNSA. DNA for the CDR3: TGTGCCAGCAGCTTAGAGGACAGGGTAACTCCGGACTATGGCTACACCTTC. It codes for CASSLEDRVTPDYGYTF.

The gene calls are TRBV5-8 and TRBJ1-5; tentative D call: TRBD1 (6 bases). The germline V and J ends were trimmed by 0 bases and 3 bases, with 13 bases remaining between them. The CDR3 totals 16 residues. Germline loops: CDR1 SGHTS, CDR2 YDEGEE. CDR3 region: CASSLVTTGFNQPQHF. The CDR3, as DNA: TGTGCCAGCAGCTTGGTTACCACAGGGTTCAATCAGCCCCAGCATTTT.